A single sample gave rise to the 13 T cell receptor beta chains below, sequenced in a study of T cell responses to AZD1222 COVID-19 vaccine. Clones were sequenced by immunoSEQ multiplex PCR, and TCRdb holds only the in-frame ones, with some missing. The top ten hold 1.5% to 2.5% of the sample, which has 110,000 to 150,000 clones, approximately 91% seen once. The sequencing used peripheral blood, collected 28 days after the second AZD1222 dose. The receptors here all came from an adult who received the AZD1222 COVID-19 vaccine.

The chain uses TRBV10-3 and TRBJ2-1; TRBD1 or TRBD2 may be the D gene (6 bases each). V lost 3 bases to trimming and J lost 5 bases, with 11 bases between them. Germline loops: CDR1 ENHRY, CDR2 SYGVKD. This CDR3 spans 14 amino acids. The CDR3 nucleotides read TGTGCCATCAGTGAACCCGGGGGCAACAATGAGCAGTTCTTC. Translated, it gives CAISEPGGNNEQFF.

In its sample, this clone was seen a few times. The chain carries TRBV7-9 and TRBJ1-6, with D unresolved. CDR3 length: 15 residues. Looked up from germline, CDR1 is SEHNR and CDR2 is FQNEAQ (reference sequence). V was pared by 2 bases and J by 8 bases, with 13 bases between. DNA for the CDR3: TGTGCCAGCAGCTTAACAGCTAACTCTGATTCACCCCTCCACTTT. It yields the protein CASSLTANSDSPLHF.

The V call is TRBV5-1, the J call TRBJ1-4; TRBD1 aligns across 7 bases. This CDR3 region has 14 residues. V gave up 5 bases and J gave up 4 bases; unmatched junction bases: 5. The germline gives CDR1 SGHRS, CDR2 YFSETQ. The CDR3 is CASRSTGVNEKLFF. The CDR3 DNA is TGCGCCAGCAGATCAACAGGGGTTAATGAAAAACTGTTTTTT.

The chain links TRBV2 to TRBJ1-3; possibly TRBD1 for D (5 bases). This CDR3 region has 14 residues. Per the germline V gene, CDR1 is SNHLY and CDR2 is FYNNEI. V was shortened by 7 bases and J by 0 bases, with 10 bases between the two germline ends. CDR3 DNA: TGTGCCAGCAACGGACAAACCTCTGGAAACACCATATATTTT. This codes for CASNGQTSGNTIYF.

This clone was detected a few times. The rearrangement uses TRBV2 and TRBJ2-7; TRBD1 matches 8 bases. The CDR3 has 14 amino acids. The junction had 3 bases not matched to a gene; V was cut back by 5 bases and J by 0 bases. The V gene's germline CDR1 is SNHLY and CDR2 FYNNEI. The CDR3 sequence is CASSRQGSSYEQYF. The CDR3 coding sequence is TGTGCCAGCAGTCGACAGGGGAGCTCCTACGAGCAGTACTTC.

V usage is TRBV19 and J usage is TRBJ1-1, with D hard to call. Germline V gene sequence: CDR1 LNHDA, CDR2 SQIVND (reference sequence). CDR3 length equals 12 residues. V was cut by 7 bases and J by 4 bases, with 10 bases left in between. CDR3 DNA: TGTGCCAGTACTACGGGGTTCACTGAAGCTTTCTTT. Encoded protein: CASTTGFTEAFF.

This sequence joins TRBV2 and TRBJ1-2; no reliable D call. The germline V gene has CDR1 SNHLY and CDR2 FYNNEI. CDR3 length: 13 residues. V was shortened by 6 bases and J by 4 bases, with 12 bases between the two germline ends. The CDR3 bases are TGTGCCAGCAGCCCCGGTGAGCGCTATGGCTACACCTTC. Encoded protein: CASSPGERYGYTF.

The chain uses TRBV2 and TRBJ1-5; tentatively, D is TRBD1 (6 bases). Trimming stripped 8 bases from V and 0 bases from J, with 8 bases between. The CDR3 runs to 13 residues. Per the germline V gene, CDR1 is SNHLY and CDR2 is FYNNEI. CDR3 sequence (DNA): TGTGCCAGCCGACAGGATAGCAATCAGCCCCAGCATTTT. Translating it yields CASRQDSNQPQHF. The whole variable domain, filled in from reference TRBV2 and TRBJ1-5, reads EPEVTQTPSHQVTQMGQEVILRCVPISNHLYFYWYRQILGQKVEFLVSFYNNEISEKSEIFDDQFSVERPDGSNFTLKIRSTKLEDSAMYFCASRQDSNQPQHFGDGTRLSIL.

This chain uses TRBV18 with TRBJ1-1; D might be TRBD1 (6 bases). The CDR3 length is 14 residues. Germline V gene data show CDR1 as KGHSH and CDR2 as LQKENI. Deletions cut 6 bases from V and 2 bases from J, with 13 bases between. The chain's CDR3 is CASSGGGFNTEAFF. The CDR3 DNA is TGTGCCAGCTCCGGAGGGGGGTTTAACACTGAAGCTTTCTTT.

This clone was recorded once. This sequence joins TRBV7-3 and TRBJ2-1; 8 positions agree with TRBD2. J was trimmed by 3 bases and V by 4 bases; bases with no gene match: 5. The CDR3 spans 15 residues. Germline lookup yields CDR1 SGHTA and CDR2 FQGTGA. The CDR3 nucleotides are TGTGCCAGCAGCTCCACCGGGACTAGCTACAATGAGCAGTTCTTC. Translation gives CASSSTGTSYNEQFF.

CDR3: CASSQDSRRDGIMNTEAFF. The CDR3 region has the DNA TGTGCCAGCAGCCAAGATTCTAGAAGGGACGGTATAATGAACACTGAAGCTTTCTTT. This chain uses TRBV14 with TRBJ1-1, with D perhaps matching TRBD1 (5 bases). V lost 0 bases to trimming and J lost 0 bases, with 20 bases between them. The CDR3 contains 19 residues. The germline V gene encodes CDR1 SGHDN and CDR2 FVKESK.

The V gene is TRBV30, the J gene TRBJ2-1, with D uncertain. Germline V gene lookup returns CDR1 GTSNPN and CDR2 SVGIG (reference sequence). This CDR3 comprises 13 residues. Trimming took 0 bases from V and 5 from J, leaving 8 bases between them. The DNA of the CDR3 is TGTGCCTGGAGTGTGGTTGTCCACAATGAGCAGTTCTTC. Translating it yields CAWSVVVHNEQFF.

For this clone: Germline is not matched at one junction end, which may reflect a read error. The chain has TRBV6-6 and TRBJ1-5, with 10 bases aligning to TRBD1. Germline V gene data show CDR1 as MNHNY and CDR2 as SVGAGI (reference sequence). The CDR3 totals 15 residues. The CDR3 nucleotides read TGTGCCAGCAGTGACTCGGACAGGGGGAGCTGGCCCCAGCATTTT. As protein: CASSDSDRGSWPQHF.